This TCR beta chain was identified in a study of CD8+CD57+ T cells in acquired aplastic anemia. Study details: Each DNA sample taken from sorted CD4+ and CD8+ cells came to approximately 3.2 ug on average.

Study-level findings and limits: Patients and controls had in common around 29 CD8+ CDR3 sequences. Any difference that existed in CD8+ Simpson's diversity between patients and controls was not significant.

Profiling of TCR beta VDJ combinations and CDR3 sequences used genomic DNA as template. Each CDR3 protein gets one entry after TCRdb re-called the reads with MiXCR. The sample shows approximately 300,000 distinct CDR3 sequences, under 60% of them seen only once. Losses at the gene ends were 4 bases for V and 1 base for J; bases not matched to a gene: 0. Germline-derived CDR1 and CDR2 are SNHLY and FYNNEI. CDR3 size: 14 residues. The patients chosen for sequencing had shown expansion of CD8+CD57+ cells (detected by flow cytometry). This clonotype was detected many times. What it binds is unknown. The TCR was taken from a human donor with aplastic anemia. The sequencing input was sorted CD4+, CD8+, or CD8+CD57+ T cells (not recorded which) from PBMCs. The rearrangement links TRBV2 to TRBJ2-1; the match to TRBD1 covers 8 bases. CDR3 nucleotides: TGTGCCAGCAGTGGGGACAGGTCCTACAATGAGCAGTTCTTC. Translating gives CASSGDRSYNEQFF. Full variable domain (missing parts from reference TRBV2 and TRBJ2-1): EPEVTQTPSHQVTQMGQEVILRCVPISNHLYFYWYRQILGQKVEFLVSFYNNEISEKSEIFDDQFSVERPDGSNFTLKIRSTKLEDSAMYFCASSGDRSYNEQFFGPGTRLTVL.